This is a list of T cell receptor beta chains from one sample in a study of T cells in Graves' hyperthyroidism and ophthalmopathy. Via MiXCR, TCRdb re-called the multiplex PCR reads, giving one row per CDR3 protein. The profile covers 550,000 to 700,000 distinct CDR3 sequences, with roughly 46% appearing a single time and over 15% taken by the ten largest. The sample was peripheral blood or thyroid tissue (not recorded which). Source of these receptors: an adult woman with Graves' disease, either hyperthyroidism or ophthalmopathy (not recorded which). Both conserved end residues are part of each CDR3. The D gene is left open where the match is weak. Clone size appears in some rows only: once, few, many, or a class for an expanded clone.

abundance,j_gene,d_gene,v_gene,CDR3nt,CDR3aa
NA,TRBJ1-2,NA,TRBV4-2,TGTGCCAGCAGCCATTCTGACCGCGTGGGGACCTTC,CASSHSDRVGTF
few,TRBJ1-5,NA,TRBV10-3,TGTGCCATCAGTGAGTCGGGATGGGGCAATCAGCCCCAGCATTTT,CAISESGWGNQPQHF
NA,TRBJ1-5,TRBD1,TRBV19,TGTGCCAGTAGTACGGACAGGGCCTCGGGGCCCCAGCATTTT,CASSTDRASGPQHF
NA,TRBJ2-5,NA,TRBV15,TGTGCCACCAGCAGAGATACGGCCAAGGAGACCCAGTACTTC,CATSRDTAKETQYF
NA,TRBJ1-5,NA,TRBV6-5,TGTGCCAGCAGTTACTCCGGGACAAGGACCTACGAGCATTTT,CASSYSGTRTYEHF
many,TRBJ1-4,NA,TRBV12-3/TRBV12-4,TGTGCCAGCAGGCCCGGACTGGGTGAAAAACTGTTTTTT,CASRPGLGEKLFF
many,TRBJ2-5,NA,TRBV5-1,TGCGCCAGCAGCTCGAGGGGGTGGCAAGAGACCCAGTACTTC,CASSSRGWQETQYF
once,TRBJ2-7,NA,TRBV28,TGTGCCGGCAGTTTAGGTCCCTACGAGCAGTACTTC,CAGSLGPYEQYF
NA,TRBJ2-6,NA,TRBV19,TGTGCCAGTAGTGTAACAGGGAACTCTTTCTCTGGGGCCAACGTCCTGACTTTC,CASSVTGNSFSGANVLTF
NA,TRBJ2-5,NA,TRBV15,TGTGCCACCAGCAGAGATCCTGGGACCCAGTACTTC,CATSRDPGTQYF
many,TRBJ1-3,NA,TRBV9,TGTGCCAGCAGCTCCGCCTTCGAGGGGGCTGGAAACACCATATATTTT,CASSSAFEGAGNTIYF
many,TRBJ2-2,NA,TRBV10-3,TGTGCCATCAAGGAACGGGAGCAGGCCGGGGAGCTGTTTTTT,CAIKEREQAGELFF
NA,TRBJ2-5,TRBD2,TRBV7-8,TGTGCCAGCAGCTTAGGGAGCGGGAGCGGAGAGACCCAGTACTTC,CASSLGSGSGETQYF
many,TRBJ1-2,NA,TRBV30,TGTGCCTGGAGTGTAATAGCAGGTTCTTATGGCTACACCTTC,CAWSVIAGSYGYTF
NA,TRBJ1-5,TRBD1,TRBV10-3,TGTGCCATCAGCCCACAGGGGAGCAATCAGCCCCAGCATTTT,CAISPQGSNQPQHF
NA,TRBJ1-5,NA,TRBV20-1,TGCAGTGCTAGAGTCAGAGCAGCGGGCAATCAGCCCCAGCATTTT,CSARVRAAGNQPQHF
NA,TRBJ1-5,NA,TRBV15,TGTGCCACCAGCAGCCCCTCCGACAATCAGCCCCAGCATTTT,CATSSPSDNQPQHF
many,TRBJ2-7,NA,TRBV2,TGTGCCAGCAGGAGCTCCTACGAGCAGTACTTC,CASRSSYEQYF
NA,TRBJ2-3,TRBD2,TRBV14,TGTGCCAGCAGCCCCACCACTAGCGAAACGCAGTATTTT,CASSPTTSETQYF
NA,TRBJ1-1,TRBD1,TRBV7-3,TGTGCCAGCAGCCCCGAGGGACAGGGGGAATCTTTCTTT,CASSPEGQGESFF
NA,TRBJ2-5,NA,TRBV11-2,TGTGCCAGCAGTTCCCTCGGGTCGGAGGGGGAGACCCAGTACTTC,CASSSLGSEGETQYF
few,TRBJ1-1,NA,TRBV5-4,TGTGCCAGCAGCTCTGATACAGGGCGGGGAACTGAAGCTTTCTTT,CASSSDTGRGTEAFF
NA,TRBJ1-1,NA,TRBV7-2,TGTGCCAGCAGCCTTCAGGTGGACACTGAAGCTTTCTTT,CASSLQVDTEAFF
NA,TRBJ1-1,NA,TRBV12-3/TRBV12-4,TGTGCCAGCCCCCCGGGACGGCTGAACACTGAAGCTTTCTTT,CASPPGRLNTEAFF
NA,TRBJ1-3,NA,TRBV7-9,TGTGCCAGCAGACCCCGTCCCGGGACTAGCTCTGGGAACACCATATATTTT,CASRPRPGTSSGNTIYF
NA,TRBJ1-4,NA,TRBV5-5,TGTGCCAGCAGCGCGACGGGTACCAATGAAAAACTGTTTTTT,CASSATGTNEKLFF
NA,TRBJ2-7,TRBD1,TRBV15,TGTGCCACCAGCGGTGGACAGGGCGACGAGCAGTACTTC,CATSGGQGDEQYF
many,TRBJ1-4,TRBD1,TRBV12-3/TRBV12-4,TGTGCCAGCAGTTCTCCAGGGGGCACTAATGAAAAACTGTTTTTT,CASSSPGGTNEKLFF
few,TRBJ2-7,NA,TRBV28,TGTGCCAGCAGTCGAACTGCTAGCGTCTCCTACGAGCAGTACTTC,CASSRTASVSYEQYF
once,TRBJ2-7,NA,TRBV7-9,TGTGCCAGCAGCTTAGGGAACGGGGAGCAGTACTTC,CASSLGNGEQYF
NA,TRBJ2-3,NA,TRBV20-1,TGCAGTGCTAGGAAAATAGGGGGGGATACGCAGTATTTT,CSARKIGGDTQYF
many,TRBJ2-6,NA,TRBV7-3,TGTGCCAGCAGCTTAGGACTAGGGGCCAACGTCCTGACTTTC,CASSLGLGANVLTF
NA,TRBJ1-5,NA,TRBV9,TGTGCCAGCAGTGAACCGGGGGTGGGTCAGCCCCAGCATTTT,CASSEPGVGQPQHF
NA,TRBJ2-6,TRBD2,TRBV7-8,TGTGCCAGTAGTGTATCTAGCGGGAGGGCCTACGTCCTGACTTTC,CASSVSSGRAYVLTF
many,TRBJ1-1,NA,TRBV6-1,TGTGCCAGCAAAAATTCCGCTTACACTGAAGCTTTCTTT,CASKNSAYTEAFF
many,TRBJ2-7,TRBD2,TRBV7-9,TGTGCCAGCAGCGTGGGACTAGCGGGTTTATCCTACGAGCAGTACTTC,CASSVGLAGLSYEQYF
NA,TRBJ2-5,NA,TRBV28,TGTGCCAGCAGTCCCTGGACCGGGGAGACCCAGTACTTC,CASSPWTGETQYF
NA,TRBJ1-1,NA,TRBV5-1,TGCGCCAGCAGCTATTTTGGGCATGACAGCCCGAACACTGAAGCTTTCTTT,CASSYFGHDSPNTEAFF
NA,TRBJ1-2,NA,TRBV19,TGTGCCAGTAGAGTTGGACAGTCTTACTATGGCTACACCTTC,CASRVGQSYYGYTF
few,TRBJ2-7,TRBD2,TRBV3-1,TGTGCCAGCAGTCCTACTAGCGGGAGGGTACGCGAGCAGTACTTC,CASSPTSGRVREQYF
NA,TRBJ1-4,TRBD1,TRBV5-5,TGTGCCAGCAGCTGGGGACAGGGGGCCGAAAAACTGTTTTTT,CASSWGQGAEKLFF
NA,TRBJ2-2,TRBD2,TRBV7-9,TGTGCCAGCAGCTTAGAGCCGGGGGGACGCACCGGGGAGCTGTTTTTT,CASSLEPGGRTGELFF
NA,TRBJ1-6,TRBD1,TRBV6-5,TGTGCCAGCAGTTATGGGGACAGGGATAATTCACCCCTCCACTTT,CASSYGDRDNSPLHF
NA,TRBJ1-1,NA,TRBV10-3,TGTGCCCCCCTCCAGTTTGAAGCTTTCTTT,CAPLQFEAFF
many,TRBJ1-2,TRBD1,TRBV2,TGTGCCAGCAGTGCTGGACAGGCAGGAGGCTACACCTTC,CASSAGQAGGYTF
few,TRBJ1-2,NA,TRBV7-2,TGTGCCAGCAGTGCCTTTGATACAGCCACTCCACCTGGCTACACCTTC,CASSAFDTATPPGYTF
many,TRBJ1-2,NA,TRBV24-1,TGTGCCACCAGTGACTCCCGGAGAGCAACCTTTGGGTATGGCTACACCTTC,CATSDSRRATFGYGYTF
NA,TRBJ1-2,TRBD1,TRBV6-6,TGTGCCAGCAGTTACATAACCAATTACAGGGGCGGCTACACCTTC,CASSYITNYRGGYTF
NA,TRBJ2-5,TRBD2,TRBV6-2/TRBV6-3,TGTGCCAGCAGGCACCTGGGACTAGCGCGGAGTTATTCGGAGACCCAGTACTTC,CASRHLGLARSYSETQYF
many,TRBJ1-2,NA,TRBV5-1,TGCGCCAGCAGCTTCAGCCAGGGAGTGAACTATGGCTACACCTTC,CASSFSQGVNYGYTF
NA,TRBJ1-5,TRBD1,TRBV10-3,TGTGCCGCGGCGGCTGGGACAGGGGGTAGTCAGCCCCAGCATTTT,CAAAAGTGGSQPQHF
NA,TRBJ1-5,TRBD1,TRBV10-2,TGCGCCAGCAGTGGGACAGGGGGCCTCAATCAGCCCCAGCATTTT,CASSGTGGLNQPQHF
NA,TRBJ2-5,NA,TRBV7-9,TGTGCCAGCAGCTTATCGACTAGCCAAGAGACCCAGTACTTC,CASSLSTSQETQYF
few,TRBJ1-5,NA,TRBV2,TGTGCCAGCAGTGACCCAGAGACCCAGCATTTT,CASSDPETQHF
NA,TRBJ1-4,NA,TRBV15,TGTGCCACCAGCAGCCGAAACGGACCCGATAGCAAACTGTTTTTT,CATSSRNGPDSKLFF
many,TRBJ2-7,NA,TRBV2,TGTGCCAGCAGTGAGGGGGCGGGGGTCAACGAGCAGTACTTC,CASSEGAGVNEQYF
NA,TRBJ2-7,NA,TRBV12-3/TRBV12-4,TGTGCCAGCAGTGGACTGTTCCTCTACGAGCAGTACTTC,CASSGLFLYEQYF